These T cell receptor beta chains were read from a single sample in a study of T cell responses to AZD1222 COVID-19 vaccine. Using immunoSEQ multiplex PCR, the repertoire was profiled, and TCRdb retains in-frame clones only, with some absent. Found here are about 63,000 clones, over 75% of them singletons; the top ten hold around a fifth. The sequencing used peripheral blood, collected on day 0 of AZD1222 vaccination. All receptors derive from an adult in good health. The CDR3 runs from the conserved cysteine through the conserved F or W. The D gene is left open where the match is weak. The size of a clone is reported for some rows only, either as once, few or many, or as a class for expanded clones.

abundance | j_gene | v_gene | d_gene | CDR3nt | CDR3aa
NA | TRBJ2-7 | TRBV19 | NA | TGTGCCAGTAGTACCCGGCCTGGGACCGCCGAGCAGTACTTC | CASSTRPGTAEQYF
NA | TRBJ2-7 | TRBV2 | TRBD1 | TGTGCCAGCAGGAGACAGGGGAACTCCTACGAGCAGTACTTC | CASRRQGNSYEQYF
NA | TRBJ1-2 | TRBV7-9 | NA | TGTGCCAGCAGCCCTGGTCCCGGAAACACCTTC | CASSPGPGNTF
NA | TRBJ2-2 | TRBV2 | TRBD2 | TGTGCCAGCAGTAGGCGACTAGCGGGGGACCCTGGTAGAAGTGTTGATCTGTTTTTT | CASSRRLAGDPGRSVDLFF
NA | TRBJ2-7 | TRBV5-4 | NA | TGTGCCAGCAGCGGATCGACAGCCTACGAGCAGTACTTC | CASSGSTAYEQYF
NA | TRBJ1-6 | TRBV2 | NA | TGTGCCAGCAGTGAGGCCACGGCGCTAGACTATAATTCACCCCTCCACTTT | CASSEATALDYNSPLHF
NA | TRBJ1-3 | TRBV2 | NA | TGTGCCAGCAGCATCTTGCGGCTTGCGGAAGGGAGCTCTGGAAACACCATATATTTT | CASSILRLAEGSSGNTIYF
NA | TRBJ1-1 | TRBV5-4 | NA | TGTGCCAGCAACTCCGACGGAGGCAACACTGAAGCTTTCTTT | CASNSDGGNTEAFF
NA | TRBJ1-2 | TRBV9 | NA | TGTGCCAGCAGCGTAGGGCCCGGGAACTATGGCTACACCTTC | CASSVGPGNYGYTF
NA | TRBJ1-5 | TRBV7-9 | NA | TGTGCCAGCAGCCTCCAAGGTAATCAGCCCCAGCATTTT | CASSLQGNQPQHF
NA | TRBJ1-3 | TRBV12-3/TRBV12-4 | NA | TGTGCCAGCAGTCCTTCTGGAAACACCATATATTTT | CASSPSGNTIYF
NA | TRBJ1-1 | TRBV5-1 | NA | TGCGCCAGCAGCGCCGCGGGGAGCCTGAACACTGAAGCTTTCTTT | CASSAAGSLNTEAFF
NA | TRBJ1-2 | TRBV11-2 | NA | TGTGCCAGCAGCTTAGAGGAAGGCTATGGCTACACCTTC | CASSLEEGYGYTF
NA | TRBJ2-5 | TRBV6-5 | TRBD1 | TGTGCCACACTTAAAGGACAGGGATTGAGGGAGACCCAGTACTTC | CATLKGQGLRETQYF
NA | TRBJ1-4 | TRBV5-1 | TRBD1 | TGCGCCAGCAGCTTCGGGGACAGGCAGGGGGAAAAACTGTTTTTT | CASSFGDRQGEKLFF
NA | TRBJ1-3 | TRBV11-2 | NA | TGTGCCAGCAGCCGTGGCGGCCCCTCTGGAAACACCATATATTTT | CASSRGGPSGNTIYF
NA | TRBJ1-2 | TRBV6-4 | TRBD1 | TGTGCCAGCAGTCAGGACAGGGGAGATGGCTACACCTTC | CASSQDRGDGYTF
few | TRBJ1-1 | TRBV9 | TRBD1 | TGTGCCAGCAGCCCTCTGACAGGGATCAACCCCACTGAAGCTTTCTTT | CASSPLTGINPTEAFF
once | TRBJ2-7 | TRBV21-1 | NA | TGTGCCAGCAGCCTGACGGGGGGCTCGCGTGACTACGAGCAGTACTTC | CASSLTGGSRDYEQYF
NA | TRBJ1-2 | TRBV28 | TRBD1 | TGTGCCAGCCGGGACAGGGGGTCCTCTGTCTATGGCTACACCTTC | CASRDRGSSVYGYTF
NA | TRBJ1-1 | TRBV3-1/TRBV3-2 | TRBD1 | TGTGCCAGCAGCTTGCGACAGGGGACGAACACTGAAGCTTTCTTT | CASSLRQGTNTEAFF
NA | TRBJ2-3 | TRBV19 | NA | TGTGCCAGTAGTATTCCCGGACTCACAGATACGCAGTATTTT | CASSIPGLTDTQYF
NA | TRBJ1-2 | TRBV7-8 | NA | TGTGCCAGCAGCTCCTTAATAGGGAATGAGAACTATGGCTACACCTTC | CASSSLIGNENYGYTF
NA | TRBJ1-2 | TRBV7-6 | TRBD1 | TGTGCCAGCAGCTTAGCGTGGACAGGGAATGACTACACCTTC | CASSLAWTGNDYTF
NA | TRBJ1-2 | TRBV4-2 | TRBD1 | TGTGCCAGCAGCCAAGAAGGGACAGATCATGGCTACACCTTC | CASSQEGTDHGYTF
NA | TRBJ1-5 | TRBV19 | NA | TGTGCCAGTAGTGAAGGGGGGATGGGGAGCAATCAGCCCCAGCATTTT | CASSEGGMGSNQPQHF
NA | TRBJ1-2 | TRBV7-9 | NA | TGTGCCAGCATTCCGGGGACCGTCGGTACTCGTGGCTACACCTTC | CASIPGTVGTRGYTF
NA | TRBJ2-1 | TRBV11-2 | TRBD2 | TGTGCCAGCAGCTTAGAAACGGGGACTATGCTCTACAATGAGCAGTTCTTC | CASSLETGTMLYNEQFF
NA | TRBJ1-4 | TRBV5-1 | NA | TGCGCCAGCAGCTTGGCCGGGGGGCTTTATGAAAAACTGTTTTTT | CASSLAGGLYEKLFF
once | TRBJ1-4 | TRBV9 | NA | TGTGCCAGCAGCGTAGCTTCCGATGGGGGTAATGAAAAACTGTTTTTT | CASSVASDGGNEKLFF
NA | TRBJ2-7 | TRBV12-3/TRBV12-4 | NA | TGTGCCAGCAGTTTAATTGGACCCTACGAGCAGTACTTC | CASSLIGPYEQYF
NA | TRBJ2-4 | TRBV5-4 | NA | TGTGCCAGCAGCTTGGTTGGAGCCAAAAACATTCAGTACTTC | CASSLVGAKNIQYF
NA | TRBJ2-2 | TRBV10-3 | NA | TGTGCCATCAGCCGGGACAACCGAGACTGGGGGGAGCTGTTTTTT | CAISRDNRDWGELFF
NA | TRBJ1-3 | TRBV27 | NA | TGTGCCAGCAGTTTCAGGGAAGGGCGGGGAAACACCATATATTTT | CASSFREGRGNTIYF
NA | TRBJ1-1 | TRBV10-3 | NA | TGTGCCATCAGTGGGAGCGGACACCAAAGGAACACTGAAGCTTTCTTT | CAISGSGHQRNTEAFF
NA | TRBJ1-2 | TRBV12-3/TRBV12-4 | TRBD1 | TGTGCCAGCCGACAGGGGAACTATGGCTACACCTTC | CASRQGNYGYTF
few | TRBJ2-5 | TRBV15 | TRBD1 | TGTGCCACCAGCAGCGAGAAATGGGACAGCCCGCCCGAGACCCAGTACTTC | CATSSEKWDSPPETQYF
NA | TRBJ1-4 | TRBV5-1 | NA | TGCGCCAGCAGCTTTGGACCGAGCTCTAATGAAAAACTGTTTTTT | CASSFGPSSNEKLFF
NA | TRBJ2-5 | TRBV7-7 | TRBD2 | TGTGCTAGCAGCTTACGACTTCAGCGGGGGCAAGAGACCCAGTACTTC | CASSLRLQRGQETQYF
few | TRBJ1-1 | TRBV20-1 | TRBD1 | TGCAGTGCTAGTGACAGGGAGGAAGCTTTCTTT | CSASDREEAFF
NA | TRBJ1-1 | TRBV9 | NA | TGTGCCAGCAGCTCACGAAGGGGTGGGAAGAACACTGAAGCTTTCTTT | CASSSRRGGKNTEAFF
NA | TRBJ1-1 | TRBV29-1 | NA | TGCAGCGTTGCGGGACGGGAGGGAACTGAAGCTTTCTTT | CSVAGREGTEAFF
many | TRBJ2-1 | TRBV6-5 | TRBD1 | TGTGCCAGCAGTTTCCGACAGGGAATGGAGTTCTTC | CASSFRQGMEFF
NA | TRBJ2-1 | TRBV5-8 | NA | TGTGCCAGCAGCTTCCGGGACCGTTACAATGAGCAGTTCTTC | CASSFRDRYNEQFF
NA | TRBJ2-3 | TRBV7-9 | TRBD1 | TGTGCCAGCAGCGCGGACAGGGGCACAGATACGCAGTATTTT | CASSADRGTDTQYF
NA | TRBJ2-7 | TRBV11-2 | NA | TGTGCCAGCAGCCTCCCGGGGGCACCCGCCTACGAGCAGTACTTC | CASSLPGAPAYEQYF
NA | TRBJ2-7 | TRBV23-1 | NA | TGCGCCAGCAGTCACCCCTCGGACAGACTAAACTACGAGCAGTACTTC | CASSHPSDRLNYEQYF
NA | TRBJ1-4 | TRBV29-1 | NA | TGCAGCGTCCTAAGCGGGGAAGAAAAACTGTTTTTT | CSVLSGEEKLFF
NA | TRBJ1-5 | TRBV19 | NA | TGTGCCAGTAGTATGGCAGGGGGCAATCAGCCCCAGCATTTT | CASSMAGGNQPQHF